The entry below describes one T cell receptor beta chain. Its specificity is unknown. The data were taken from a study of shared clonotypes between healthy human individuals. The germline CDR1 and CDR2 sequences are SGHRS and YFSETQ. V dropped 4 bases and J dropped 3; count of bases not matched to a gene: 8. The CDR3 extends over 15 amino acids. Study conclusions and caveats: Clonotypes which were not shared had lower generation probabilities than clonotypes that all four donors shared.

Some clones are missing from TCRdb's copy, which holds only in-frame ones; the method was immunoSEQ multiplex PCR. The sample has roughly 2,300,000 clones, about nine tenths seen once. The receptor comes from a man in his late teens or twenties in good health. Some clones in this sample may be carry-over from other donors' samples. The rearrangement uses TRBV5-1 and TRBJ2-7, with 9 bases that match TRBD1. What was sequenced was naive CD4+ T cells from PBMCs. Subset reported: CD45RA+ positively selected. CDR3 in DNA: TGCGCCAGCAGCCGGGTGGCGACAGGGGGCTACGAGCAGTACTTC. It translates to CASSRVATGGYEQYF.